A selection of T cell receptor beta chains follows, all from one sample in a study of OX40 agonist ivuxolimab in advanced cancers. TCRdb's table, derived via immunoSEQ multiplex PCR, lists solely in-frame clones and lacks some. Among about 79,000 clones listed, 85% to 95% were seen once. The sequenced sample was CD4+ or CD8+ T cells sorted from blood, obtained in a trial of the OX40 agonist ivuxolimab. The source of these receptors is an adult with an advanced solid tumor such as melanoma, head and neck, liver or kidney cancer. Each CDR3 is given with its conserved first and last residue. D genes are given only for firm matches. The listing skips clone size in some rows; elsewhere it reads once, few, many or a size class.

v_gene	d_gene	j_gene	abundance	CDR3nt	CDR3aa
TRBV9	-	TRBJ1-6	-	TGTGCCAGCAGCGTAGCAGGTCAAAGCTCCTATAATTCACCCCTCCACTTT	CASSVAGQSSYNSPLHF
TRBV27	-	TRBJ1-1	-	TGTGCCAGCAGTTCACACCCCAGGGAAGTGGGAGGAACTGAAGCTTTCTTT	CASSSHPREVGGTEAFF
TRBV7-3	TRBD1	TRBJ1-2	-	TGTGCCAGCAGCGCGACGACAGGGTTGGAGGGTAACTATGGCTACACCTTC	CASSATTGLEGNYGYTF
TRBV4-2	TRBD1	TRBJ2-5	-	TGTGCCAGCAGCCAAAGCAGGGGGTGGGAGACCCAGTACTTC	CASSQSRGWETQYF
TRBV5-1	-	TRBJ2-7	-	TGCGCCAGCAGCTACGCAGGGTTCTACGAGCAGTACTTC	CASSYAGFYEQYF
TRBV15	-	TRBJ1-4	-	TGTGCCACCAGCAGAGACAGGGGAGATGATGAAAAACTGTTTTTT	CATSRDRGDDEKLFF
TRBV6-5	TRBD1	TRBJ2-5	-	TGTGCCAGCAGTTACACTGTACAGGGGGCCCAAGAGACCCAGTACTTC	CASSYTVQGAQETQYF
TRBV29-1	TRBD1	TRBJ1-2	-	TGCAGCGCCCCAGGACAGGACACCTTATCTAGCTATGGCTACACCTTC	CSAPGQDTLSSYGYTF
TRBV7-2	TRBD1	TRBJ1-2	-	TGTGCCAGCAGCTTGGGGACAGGGTTAGCTAACTATGGCTACACCTTC	CASSLGTGLANYGYTF
TRBV27	-	TRBJ2-6	-	TGTGCCAGCAGTTTAGCCTGGGGGCCCGGGGCCAACGTCCTGACTTTC	CASSLAWGPGANVLTF
TRBV2	-	TRBJ1-5	once	TGTGCCAGCAGGATCGGGGGGGTCAATCAGCCCCAGCATTTT	CASRIGGVNQPQHF
TRBV6-1	-	TRBJ2-1	-	TGTGCCAGCAGTGAAGCGGGCGGGGCCTACAATGAGCAGTTCTTC	CASSEAGGAYNEQFF